This T cell receptor (beta chain) is drawn from a study of low-dose radiotherapy and immunotherapy resistance in tumors (dated by TCRdb to about 2022). For context, the study as a whole: Patients in Cohort 1 were given 0.5 Gy per fraction every 2 weeks, and the prescribed total PTV dose was 6.5 Gy. For Cohort 2, the dose was 1 Gy per fraction given every two weeks, adding up to 13 Gy in total across 26 weeks. Nivolumab and ipilimumab were both given intravenously, with nivolumab at a 240 mg flat dose every two weeks and ipilimumab at 1 mg/kg every six weeks. Cyclophosphamide 200 mg/m2 was administered intravenously every two weeks, one day before each radiation and immunotherapy administration. Patients took aspirin 300 mg orally once daily for four cycles, starting on cycle 1 day 1. No randomization into treatment groups was done for the people taking part in the trial. Eight patients were included in the translational analysis: three from the first dose cohort and the first five from the second dose cohort.

Sequenced on an Illumina HiSeq 2500. First-strand cDNA was synthesized with Superscript III and a set of TRAV- and TRBV-specific primers, covering both TCRalpha and TCRbeta chains. TCRs were amplified with Phusion for approximately 20 PCR cycles using a constant-region primer together with the adapter attached to the V primers. Isolated mRNA was amplified with the MessageAmp II aRNA Amplification Kit, using a roughly 17-hour in vitro transcription at 37°C. The Dynabeads mRNA DIRECT Purification Kit was used to isolate mRNA for TCR sequencing. Indexed Illumina adapters were added in a second roughly 26-cycle Phusion PCR, and the resulting products were purified with AMPure XP beads. The study's own analysis went as follows. Custom Perl scripts were used to pool TCR sequences that encoded the same protein, to remove out-of-frame sequences, and to calculate the abundance of each clonotype. TCR sequences supported by only a single read were excluded from analysis. Repertoire metrics included Shannon entropy, Gini index, clonality, richness, and frequency of TCRs shared between repertoires. TCRdb's own reprocessing of the public reads used fastp at Q25 and MiXCR and kept productive beta chains. Under each unique CDR3 protein, matching rows form one entry showing the most common genes and DNA. None of the V and J calls come from the authors' own analysis; TCRdb made them. The sample records 75,000 to 95,000 distinct CDR3 sequences, approximately 19% of which are singletons. In total, the top ten clones hold approximately 6% of the sample.

According to the study, the label for this sample's time point signals: before trial treatment. The donors took part in RACIN, a single-arm, phase I, dose-escalation trial that combined nivolumab, ipilimumab, aspirin, low-dose cyclophosphamide and low-dose radiotherapy. Eligible patients had advanced, TIL-negative solid tumors. V is pared back by 5 bases and J by 7 bases, with 28 bases lying between the germline termini. There are 18 amino acids in the CDR3, from cysteine to phenylalanine inclusive. CDR3 DNA is the only sequence kept; it has 54 bases, read in frame from the first base. Reading the germline V gene gives CDR1 SNHLY and CDR2 FYNNEI. This clonotype appeared many times. Its recognized antigen is unknown. Per-nucleotide qualities are absent, and no much larger clonotype sits a single base away.

The rearrangement joined TRBV2 to TRBJ2-3, and TRBD2 may be the D gene, going by 7 matching bases. This sample comprised PBMCs, obtained before treatment. This sequence was found in a male donor with prostate cancer. The CDR3 protein: CASSRTPTRAGGPYTQYF. DNA sequence: TGTGCCAGCAGTCGAACCCCTACTAGAGCCGGGGGGCCGTATACGCAGTATTTT.